The 28 T cell receptor beta chains below all came from one sample that was sequenced in a study of cytomegalovirus exposure and HLA in healthy donors. 60 Vbeta and 13 Jbeta primers were used in PCR. Clones were read by immunoSEQ multiplex PCR, and TCRdb kept only the in-frame ones, dropping some. The record lists roughly 60,000 clones, of which the ten most abundant hold 3.6%. Source material: PBMCs. The source is a woman aged 18 to 35 in good health and CMV-seronegative.

This chain links TRBV5-1 with TRBJ1-1; 7 positions match TRBD1. The CDR3 spans 15 residues. CDR1 is SGHRS, CDR2 YFSETQ, per germline. J was trimmed by 1 base and V by 5 bases; bases with no gene match: 8. The CDR3: CASSRDTGANTEAFF. CDR3 nucleotides: TGCGCCAGCAGTCGTGACACAGGGGCGAACACTGAAGCTTTCTTT.

The J gene is TRBJ2-7, the V gene TRBV5-1; D perhaps matches TRBD2 (6 bases). The CDR3 extends over 15 amino acids. V was cut by 3 bases and J by 2 bases, with 15 bases left in between. Germline V gives CDR1 SGHRS, CDR2 YFSETQ. The CDR3 nucleotides are TGCGCCAGCAGCTATGCTCATAGCGGCCCCTACGAGCAGTACTTC. Its protein is CASSYAHSGPYEQYF.

J is TRBJ2-1 and V is TRBV10-3; 8 positions match TRBD2. CDR1 and CDR2 (germline): ENHRY, SYGVKD. The length of the CDR3 is 14 residues. Trimming cost V 2 bases and J 5 bases; bases outside gene matches: 2. CDR3 protein: CAISEVSGNNEQFF. The CDR3 DNA sequence: TGTGCCATCAGTGAGGTTAGCGGGAACAATGAGCAGTTCTTC.

V and J are TRBV27 and TRBJ2-1; TRBD1 aligns across 7 bases. CDR1 MNHEY and CDR2 SMNVEV come from the germline V gene (reference sequence). Trimming at V came to 6 bases and at J to 2 bases, leaving 10 bases not matched to a gene. The CDR3 consists of 16 residues. Here the CDR3 DNA reads TGTGCCAGCAGGCAAGACGTCGGGACAGCCTACAATGAGCAGTTCTTC. Translating it yields CASRQDVGTAYNEQFF.

The V gene is TRBV7-9, the J gene TRBJ1-2, with a tentative D call TRBD1 (5 bases). From germline, CDR1 is SEHNR and CDR2 FQNEAQ (reference sequence). V shed 2 bases and J shed 4 bases, with 14 bases lying between them. The CDR3 extends over 15 amino acids. CDR3 residues: CASSLIDRRIYGYTF. The CDR3 DNA is TGTGCCAGCAGCTTAATTGACAGACGAATCTATGGCTACACCTTC.

The gene calls are TRBV29-1 and TRBJ2-7; maybe TRBD1 (5 bases). Germline V gene data show CDR1 as SQVTM and CDR2 as ANQGSEA. This CDR3 spans 13 amino acids. Trimming pared 2 bases from V and 5 bases from J, leaving 13 bases between. CDR3 sequence reads: CSVEPQGGNEQYF. CDR3 DNA sequence: TGCAGCGTTGAACCGCAGGGTGGGAACGAGCAGTACTTC.

This chain uses TRBV4-1 with TRBJ2-5; D remains unclear. This CDR3 has 12 residues. Germline V gene data show CDR1 as MGHRA and CDR2 as YSYEKL. The V end lost 1 base, the J end lost 10 bases, and 10 bases lay between the germline ends. The CDR3 DNA is TGCGCCAGCAGCCAAGTACACGCCTTCCAGTACTTC. This codes for CASSQVHAFQYF.

The gene calls are TRBV15 and TRBJ2-7; no firm D call. V lost 5 bases and J 1 base, leaving 15 bases between the germline ends. Germline CDR1 reads LNHNV; CDR2 reads YYDKDF (reference sequence). The CDR3 length is 15 residues. CDR3 loop: CATSPEAGRSYEQYF. The CDR3 nucleotides read TGTGCCACCAGCCCCGAGGCCGGCAGATCCTACGAGCAGTACTTC.

V usage is TRBV4-1 and J usage is TRBJ2-7; 11 bases are a match to TRBD2. The germline V gene encodes CDR1 MGHRA and CDR2 YSYEKL. The CDR3 loop spans 16 amino acids. V dropped 4 bases and J dropped 3; count of bases not matched to a gene: 8. CDR3 bases: TGCGCCAGCAGCCCCCTAGGACTAGCGGGCTACTACGAGCAGTACTTC. Encoded protein: CASSPLGLAGYYEQYF.

This rearrangement joins TRBV19 to TRBJ1-5, with TRBD1 identical over 8 bases. The V gene end was trimmed by 9 bases and the J gene end by 3 bases; junction bases not matched to a gene: 4. This CDR3 contains 13 residues. Germline lookup yields CDR1 LNHDA and CDR2 SQIVND (reference sequence). DNA of the CDR3: TGTGCCAGCGAGGACAGGGTCAATCAGCCCCAGCATTTT. Translated, it gives CASEDRVNQPQHF. The full variable domain, rest sourced from reference TRBV19 and TRBJ1-5, is DGGITQSPKYLFRKEGQNVTLSCEQNLNHDAMYWYRQDPGQGLRLIYYSQIVNDFQKGDIAEGYSVSREKKESFPLTVTSAQKNPTAFYLCASEDRVNQPQHFGDGTRLSIL.

The chain combines TRBV29-1 with TRBJ2-5; D possibly corresponds to TRBD1 (6 bases). This CDR3 is built from 14 residues. From germline, CDR1 is SQVTM and CDR2 ANQGSEA. The ends were cut back, 2 bases at V and 2 bases at J, with 12 bases in the middle. The DNA of the CDR3 is TGCAGCGTTGAAACGGGTCAGGGGCAAGAGACCCAGTACTTC. This translates into CSVETGQGQETQYF.

J is TRBJ1-2 and V is TRBV29-1, with D unresolved. CDR1 and CDR2 (germline): SQVTM, ANQGSEA. V was pared by 5 bases and J by 3 bases, with 7 bases between. The CDR3 is 11 residues long. As DNA, the CDR3 is TGCAGCGTTTCCCTATACTATGGCTACACCTTC. As protein: CSVSLYYGYTF.

The rearrangement links TRBV6-5 to TRBJ2-1; D is unclear. The germline gives CDR1 MNHEY, CDR2 SVGAGI. V lost 0 bases, J lost 4 bases, and 13 bases lay in between. This CDR3 has 16 residues. CDR3 region: CASSYSPLGPYNEQFF. In DNA, the CDR3 is TGTGCCAGCAGTTACTCTCCACTTGGTCCTTACAATGAGCAGTTCTTC.

The genes are TRBV15 and TRBJ2-7; 7 bases match TRBD2. Per the germline V gene, CDR1 is LNHNV and CDR2 is YYDKDF (reference sequence). The CDR3 totals 16 residues. With 4 bases clipped from V and 3 bases from J, the junction kept 12 bases outside the gene matches. CDR3 in amino acids: CATSTYPWRESYEQYF. The CDR3 DNA sequence: TGTGCCACCAGCACGTACCCCTGGCGGGAGAGCTACGAGCAGTACTTC.

This chain joins TRBV7-9 and TRBJ2-2; D call uncertain. Germline values: CDR1 SEHNR, CDR2 FQNEAQ (reference sequence). V lost 5 bases and J 0 bases, leaving 16 bases between the germline ends. The CDR3 contains 17 residues. The CDR3 DNA reads TGTGCCAGCAGCCTAATGCTGGTGAGCCCGAACACCGGGGAGCTGTTTTTT. The encoded protein is CASSLMLVSPNTGELFF.

The chain combines TRBV5-6 with TRBJ2-5; possible D gene TRBD2, 5 bases. The length of the CDR3 is 13 residues. The V end was cut by 0 bases, the J end by 4 bases, with 7 bases between. Looked up from germline, CDR1 is SGHDT and CDR2 is YYEEEE. CDR3 bases: TGTGCCAGCAGCTTGGGTAGCGCAGAGACCCAGTACTTC. As protein: CASSLGSAETQYF.

The chain carries TRBV19 and TRBJ1-1; 7 nucleotides match TRBD1. V lost 4 bases to trimming and J lost 1 base; unmatched junction nucleotides: 3. The CDR3 runs to 14 residues. CDR1 LNHDA and CDR2 SQIVND come from the germline V gene (reference sequence). The DNA for the CDR3 is TGTGCCAGTAGTACCCACAGGGGGAACACTGAAGCTTTCTTT. Translating gives CASSTHRGNTEAFF.

The J gene is TRBJ2-1, the V gene TRBV19, with 7 bases identical to TRBD2. CDR1 is LNHDA and CDR2 is SQIVND in the germline V gene (reference sequence). Trimming at V came to 5 bases and at J to 5 bases, leaving 6 bases not matched to a gene. The CDR3 covers 14 residues. The CDR3 loop reads CASSDSGSHNEQFF. In DNA form, the CDR3 reads TGTGCCAGTAGTGATAGCGGGTCCCACAATGAGCAGTTCTTC.

The rearrangement joins TRBV7-4 to TRBJ2-7; 8 bases map to TRBD2. Germline lookup yields CDR1 SGHVT and CDR2 SQSDAQ. V lost 0 bases, J lost 3 bases, and 4 bases stayed unmatched. CDR3 length equals 15 residues. CDR3 protein: CASSLASGIIYEQYF. Here the CDR3 DNA reads TGTGCCAGCAGCTTAGCTAGCGGGATAATCTACGAGCAGTACTTC.

The chain uses TRBV6-5 and TRBJ1-1; TRBD1 matches 9 bases. The CDR3 extends over 15 amino acids. The junction had 4 bases not matched to a gene; V was cut back by 5 bases and J by 0 bases. In germline, CDR1 is MNHEY, CDR2 SVGAGI. The CDR3 nucleotides are TGTGCCAGCAGTCGACAGGGGGAAGTGAACACTGAAGCTTTCTTT. This encodes CASSRQGEVNTEAFF.

The chain couples TRBV5-3 to TRBJ1-5, with D unresolved. TRBV5-3 is filed as an ORF, its function uncertain. The CDR3 loop spans 17 amino acids. Trimming stripped 6 bases from V and 6 bases from J, with 25 bases between. DNA for the CDR3: TGTGCCAGAACCAAGCCCTTCCGGTGGACTCTCGGTCAGCCCCAGCATTTT. This gives the protein CARTKPFRWTLGQPQHF.

This chain uses TRBV19 with TRBJ2-3; 7 bases fit TRBD2. CDR3 length: 14 residues. Germline V gene data show CDR1 as LNHDA and CDR2 as SQIVND (reference sequence). V trimming: 7 bases; J trimming: 2 bases; junction bases outside the gene matches: 6. The CDR3 loop reads CASKSLADTDTQYF. The DNA of the CDR3 is TGTGCCAGTAAGAGTCTAGCGGACACAGATACGCAGTATTTT.

The J gene is TRBJ2-1, the V gene TRBV6-5; TRBD2 is a possible D gene (6 bases). The CDR3 runs to 13 residues. Germline V gives CDR1 MNHEY, CDR2 SVGAGI. V was shortened by 0 bases and J by 8 bases, with 8 bases between the two germline ends. The CDR3 region is CASSYSRGYEQFF. In DNA form, the CDR3 reads TGTGCCAGCAGTTACTCGCGGGGCTATGAGCAGTTCTTC.

V gene TRBV4-1 combines with J gene TRBJ2-7; 9 bases are shared with TRBD2. Germline V gene data show CDR1 as MGHRA and CDR2 as YSYEKL. There are 14 residues in the CDR3. The junction had 3 bases not matched to a gene; V was cut back by 3 bases and J by 3 bases. CDR3 DNA: TGCGCCAGCAGCCAGGTTAGCGGGAGCTACGAGCAGTACTTC. This sequence encodes CASSQVSGSYEQYF.

The chain uses TRBV18 and TRBJ2-2, with D perhaps TRBD2 (5 bases). The CDR3 sequence is 17 residues long. CDR1 and CDR2 from the germline V gene are KGHSH and LQKENI. V lost 2 bases to trimming and J lost 0 bases, with 13 bases between them. The DNA of the CDR3 is TGTGCCAGCTCACCATCCCTCAGCGGAACGAACACCGGGGAGCTGTTTTTT. Its protein is CASSPSLSGTNTGELFF. The full variable domain, with the rest looked up from reference TRBV18 and TRBJ2-2, is NAGVMQNPRHLVRRRGQEARLRCSPMKGHSHVYWYRQLPEEGLKFMVYLQKENIIDESGMPKERFSAEFPKEGPSILRIQQVVRGDSAAYFCASSPSLSGTNTGELFFGEGSRLTVL.

The chain uses TRBV7-6 and TRBJ2-2; no clear D gene. Germline values: CDR1 SGHVS, CDR2 FNYEAQ. The CDR3 is 14 residues long. Trimming cost V 4 bases and J 4 bases, with 10 bases left between them. This chain's CDR3 is CASSWQRSTGELFF. CDR3 in DNA: TGTGCCAGCAGCTGGCAACGATCCACCGGGGAGCTGTTTTTT.

The genes are TRBV29-1 and TRBJ1-1; the match to TRBD1 covers 8 bases. V was clipped by 4 bases and J by 2 bases; unmatched bases: 3. Germline V lookup: CDR1 SQVTM, CDR2 ANQGSEA. The CDR3 spans 13 residues. Here the CDR3 reads CSVGQGRNTEAFF. CDR3 in DNA: TGCAGCGTTGGACAGGGGAGAAACACTGAAGCTTTCTTT.

V usage is TRBV15 and J usage is TRBJ2-5; D is perhaps TRBD1 (6 bases). The CDR3 sequence is 16 residues long. In germline, CDR1 is LNHNV, CDR2 YYDKDF (reference sequence). V lost 2 bases to trimming and J lost 3 bases, with 16 bases between them. CDR3 in DNA: TGTGCCACCAGCAGACTGACAGGAGATTTGGAAGAGACCCAGTACTTC. Protein product: CATSRLTGDLEETQYF.